Listed here are 10 T cell receptor beta chains from one sample, sequenced in a study of CD8+CD57+ T cells in acquired aplastic anemia. Sequenced patients had shown CD8+CD57+ cell expansion by flow cytometry. CDR3 and TCR beta VDJ profiling relied on a genomic DNA template. TCRdb re-derived calls from the reads in MiXCR, one entry per CDR3 protein. In the table there are 180,000 or so distinct CDR3 sequences, roughly 63% of which are singletons. Sample: sorted CD4+, CD8+, or CD8+CD57+ T cells (not recorded which) from PBMCs. The receptors derive from a human donor with aplastic anemia.

The chain uses TRBV6-5 and TRBJ2-1, with a weak D call TRBD2 (6 bases). The V gene lost 0 bases and the J gene lost 7 bases, with 7 bases spanning the gap. The germline CDR1 and CDR2 sequences are MNHEY and SVGAGI. This CDR3 comprises 13 residues. As DNA, the CDR3 is TGTGCCAGCAGTTACTCGCGGGGTAATGAGCAGTTCTTC. Translated: CASSYSRGNEQFF.

The chain joins TRBV10-3 to TRBJ1-1; 9 bases line up with TRBD1. The germline CDR1 and CDR2 sequences are ENHRY and SYGVKD. V shed 4 bases, J shed 3 bases, and the junction held 3 bases outside the gene matches. This CDR3 contains 14 residues. DNA of the CDR3: TGTGCCATCAGTGGGGACAGGGTCGACACTGAAGCTTTCTTT. This encodes CAISGDRVDTEAFF.

This clonotype was found many times. The chain employs TRBV4-1 and TRBJ1-1, with D possibly matching TRBD1 (5 bases). In germline, CDR1 is MGHRA, CDR2 YSYEKL. The CDR3 has 14 residues. V was clipped by 4 bases and J by 0 bases, with 9 bases between them. CDR3 protein: CASSPAGMNTEAFF. In DNA form, the CDR3 reads TGCGCCAGCAGCCCCGCAGGGATGAACACTGAAGCTTTCTTT.

V and J are TRBV20-1 and TRBJ2-3; TRBD2 matches at 11 bases. CDR1 and CDR2 from the germline V gene are DFQATT and SNEGSKA (reference sequence). V lost 0 bases to trimming and J lost 2 bases; unmatched junction nucleotides: 13. The CDR3 sequence is 19 residues long. For the CDR3, the DNA is TGCAGTGCTAGAGATAGTTTGGGGGTGACTAGCGGGAACACAGATACGCAGTATTTT. Protein: CSARDSLGVTSGNTDTQYF.

The V gene is TRBV7-6, the J gene TRBJ2-1, with unresolved D. The CDR3 is 12 residues long. Germline values: CDR1 SGHVS, CDR2 FNYEAQ. V gave up 6 bases and J gave up 1 base, with 4 bases separating them. CDR3 sequence: CASSRSYNEQFF. Written as DNA, the CDR3 is TGTGCCAGCAGTCGTTCCTACAATGAGCAGTTCTTC. The entire variable domain, with the rest obtained from reference TRBV7-6 and TRBJ2-1, is as follows: GAGVSQSPRYKVTKRGQDVALRCDPISGHVSLYWYRQALGQGPEFLTYFNYEAQQDKSGLPNDRFSAERPEGSISTLTIQRTEQRDSAMYRCASSRSYNEQFFGPGTRLTVL.

V and J are TRBV2 and TRBJ1-2; D not resolved. CDR3 length: 13 residues. Between the trimmed V and J ends, which lost 4 bases and 4 bases, there was a span of 10 bases. Germline CDR1 and CDR2: SNHLY and FYNNEI. This CDR3 is CASSARVAYGYTF. Here the CDR3 DNA reads TGTGCCAGCAGTGCAAGGGTGGCCTATGGCTACACCTTC.

This clonotype was seen more than once but under ten times. This may come from a read error, since a much larger clone is one base off. The CDR3 spells CASSPDSTYGYTF. The CDR3 region has the DNA TGTGCCAGCAGCCCCGACAGTACCTATGGCTACACCTTC. V and J are TRBV7-9 and TRBJ1-2, with D tentatively TRBD1 (5 bases). Trimming pared 5 bases from V and 4 bases from J, leaving 11 bases between. The CDR3 has 13 residues. Germline values: CDR1 SEHNR, CDR2 FQNEAQ (reference sequence).

The chain combines TRBV9 with TRBJ1-3, with D perhaps matching TRBD1 (5 bases). Between the trimmed V and J ends, which lost 0 bases and 0 bases, there was a span of 10 bases. The CDR3 loop spans 16 amino acids. Germline V CDR1 and CDR2: SGDLS, YYNGEE. The chain's CDR3 is CASSVAVRGSGNTIYF. Here the CDR3 DNA reads TGTGCCAGCAGCGTAGCTGTGAGGGGCTCTGGAAACACCATATATTTT. The full variable domain, rest sourced from reference TRBV9 and TRBJ1-3, is DSGVTQTPKHLITATGQRVTLRCSPRSGDLSVYWYQQSLDQGLQFLIQYYNGEERAKGNILERFSAQQFPDLHSELNLSSLELGDSALYFCASSVAVRGSGNTIYFGEGSWLTVV.

The V and J genes are TRBV29-1 and TRBJ1-1; D perhaps matches TRBD1 (5 bases). In germline, CDR1 is SQVTM, CDR2 ANQGSEA. V lost 6 bases, J lost 1 base, and 15 bases lay in between. CDR3 length: 14 residues. The CDR3 nucleotides read TGCAGCGTACCCCAGGCGGGGCCGAACACTGAAGCTTTCTTT. Translating it yields CSVPQAGPNTEAFF.

This clonotype came up a few times. Just one base apart from a much larger clone, this may be a read error. Because it lacks the conserved phenylalanine or tryptophan at the end, this CDR3 is likely a read error. This chain links TRBV9 with TRBJ2-1; TRBD2 aligns across 7 bases. The V and J ends lost 0 bases and 9 bases, in that order; junction bases with no gene match: 3. Per germline, CDR1 SGDLS and CDR2 YYNGEE. The CDR3 length is 13 residues. CDR3 residues: CASSVGGGSEQFL. DNA for the CDR3: TGTGCCAGCAGCGTAGGCGGGGGAAGTGAGCAGTTCCTC.